The source of this TCR beta chain is a study of blood T cells in healthy people across ages. Study at large: Template switching retrieved approximately one barcoded beta molecule for each two T cells. Study results and caveats: Older age went with lower TCR beta diversity per million T cells, in a roughly linear way.

A word on this clonotype: No antigen is known for it.

CDR1 SGHRS and CDR2 YFSETQ come from the germline V gene. CDR3 size: 16 residues. V gave up 4 bases and J gave up 6 bases, with 23 bases separating them. PCR was performed a second time for about 7 to 11 cycles using a sample-barcoded 5' primer and a J-beta primer mix. TCRdb ran MiXCR on the 5' RACE reads and lists one entry per CDR3 protein. This sample has approximately 670,000 distinct CDR3 sequences, with roughly 41% found just once. The source material was blood. The sequence came from a man older than 75 in good health. The chain employs TRBV5-1 and TRBJ2-7; TRBD1 is a possible D gene (5 bases). The CDR3 is CASSDQHNQGSAEQYF. The CDR3, as DNA: TGCGCCAGCAGCGACCAGCATAACCAGGGATCTGCCGAGCAGTACTTC. Based on the CDR3 plus reference TRBV5-1 and TRBJ2-7, the full variable domain is KAGVTQTPRYLIKTRGQQVTLSCSPISGHRSVSWYQQTPGQGLQFLFEYFSETQRNKGNFPGRFSGRQFSNSRSEMNVSTLELGDSALYLCASSDQHNQGSAEQYFGPGTRLTVT.